A single sample is the source of the 2 T cell receptor beta chains below, sequenced in a study of OX40 agonist ivuxolimab in advanced cancers. Profiling relied on immunoSEQ multiplex PCR, and the TCRdb table lists in-frame clones only, not all of them. The table has about 61,000 clones, 85% to 90% seen once; the top ten hold roughly 1.8%. Sequencing used CD4+ or CD8+ T cells sorted from blood, obtained in a trial of the OX40 agonist ivuxolimab. These receptors were taken from an adult with an advanced solid tumor such as melanoma, head and neck, liver or kidney cancer.

This clone was found a few times. The gene calls are TRBV7-3 and TRBJ1-1; D is uncertain. CDR1 and CDR2 from the germline V gene are SGHTA and FQGTGA. This CDR3 contains 13 residues. Trimming cost V 5 bases and J 1 base, with 8 bases left between them. CDR3 DNA: TGTGCCAGCAGCCAACAGTGGAACACTGAAGCTTTCTTT. It specifies CASSQQWNTEAFF.

The J gene is TRBJ1-5, the V gene TRBV19; D unresolved. CDR3 length: 13 residues. Germline lookup yields CDR1 LNHDA and CDR2 SQIVND (reference sequence). V shed 5 bases and J shed 1 base, with 6 bases lying between them. The CDR3 loop reads CASSRQSNQPQHF. The DNA of the CDR3 is TGTGCCAGTAGTCGACAAAGCAATCAGCCCCAGCATTTT.